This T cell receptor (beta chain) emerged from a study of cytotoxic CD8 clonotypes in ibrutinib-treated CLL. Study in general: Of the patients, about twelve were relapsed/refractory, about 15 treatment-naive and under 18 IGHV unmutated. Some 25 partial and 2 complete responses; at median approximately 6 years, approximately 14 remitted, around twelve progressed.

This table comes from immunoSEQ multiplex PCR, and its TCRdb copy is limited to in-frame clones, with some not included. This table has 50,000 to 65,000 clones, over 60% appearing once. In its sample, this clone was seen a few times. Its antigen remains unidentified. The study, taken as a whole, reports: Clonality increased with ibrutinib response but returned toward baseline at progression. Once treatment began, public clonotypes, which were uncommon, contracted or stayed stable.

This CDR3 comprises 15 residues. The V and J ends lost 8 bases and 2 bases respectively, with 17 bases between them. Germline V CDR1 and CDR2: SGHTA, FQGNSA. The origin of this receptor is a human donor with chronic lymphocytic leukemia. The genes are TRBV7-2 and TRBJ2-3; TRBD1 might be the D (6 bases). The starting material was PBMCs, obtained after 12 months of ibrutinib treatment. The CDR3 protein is CASLIRGLYTDTQYF. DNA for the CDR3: TGTGCCAGCCTCATCAGGGGCCTCTACACAGATACGCAGTATTTT.